The clone carrying this TCR beta chain has more than one count but fewer than ten. Its matching antigen is unknown. It was via CD45RO/CCR7/CD25/CD127/CD95/CD27 that CD4+ naive, central memory, regulatory and stem cell-like memory cells were sorted. Each sorted fraction was over 95% pure. These data come from a study of beta chain features in type 1 diabetes. This CDR3 contains 14 residues. Trimming stripped 2 bases from V and 7 bases from J, with 10 bases between. Germline CDR1 reads SGDLS; CDR2 reads YYNGEE. Study-level points and caveats: Type 1 diabetes patients showed a moderate but significant shortening of TCRB CDR3s in all four CD4+ subsets.

The investigators reverse transcribed all of the isolated RNA, so they sequenced expressed TCRB transcripts. Repertoires were generated with immunoSEQ multiplex PCR, while TCRdb's copy carries only in-frame clones and drops some. The data show about 260,000 clones, roughly 20% seen once. The J gene is TRBJ1-6, the V gene TRBV9; tentative D call: TRBD1 (5 bases). Specimen: naive CD4+ T cells from blood. The receptor was derived from a woman aged 40 to 50 with type 1 diabetes. CDR3 nucleotides: TGTGCCAGCAGCGTGGGGGGGGTAAATTCACCCCTCCACTTT. It translates to CASSVGGVNSPLHF. The full variable domain, completed using reference TRBV9 and TRBJ1-6, is DSGVTQTPKHLITATGQRVTLRCSPRSGDLSVYWYQQSLDQGLQFLIQYYNGEERAKGNILERFSAQQFPDLHSELNLSSLELGDSALYFCASSVGGVNSPLHFGNGTRLTVT.